This is a list of T cell receptor beta chains from one sample in a study of radiation and T cells in renal cell carcinoma. Here immunoSEQ multiplex PCR was the method, and the copy in TCRdb shows in-frame clones only, minus some. The sample has around 9,200 clones, approximately 54% seen once. The material sequenced was tumor tissue, taken from a patient whose treatment included radiotherapy and nephrectomy. Receptor source: a man aged 55 to 70 with renal cell carcinoma. Each CDR3 is given with its conserved first and last residue. The D gene is left open where the match is weak. Size is omitted from some rows. Given values are once, few, many or a class for expanded clones.

>TRBJ2-2|NA|13|TRBV29-1|NA
CSVNRGGTGELFF
TGCAGCGTTAACAGGGGAGGCACCGGGGAGCTGTTTTTT
>TRBJ1-1|NA|13|TRBV7-9|few
CASSPSMNTEAFF
TGTGCCAGCAGCCCCTCAATGAACACTGAAGCTTTCTTT
>TRBJ2-7|TRBD1|13|TRBV11-2|NA
CASSSGQPYEQYF
TGTGCCAGCAGCTCGGGACAGCCCTACGAGCAGTACTTC
>TRBJ1-2|NA|14|TRBV30|medium-sized
CAWTEAASYWGYTF
TGTGCCTGGACCGAGGCGGCATCTTATTGGGGCTACACCTTC
>TRBJ1-2|NA|14|TRBV18|medium-sized
CASSPDRDFYGYTF
TGTGCCAGCTCCCCTGACCGGGATTTCTATGGCTACACCTTC
>TRBJ2-2|TRBD2|13|TRBV9|NA
CASGEGGPGELFF
TGTGCCAGCGGAGAGGGAGGGCCCGGGGAGCTGTTTTTT
>TRBJ1-1|NA|16|TRBV27|NA
CASSLRGGILNTEAFF
TGTGCCAGCAGTCTGAGGGGGGGGATTCTCAACACTGAAGCTTTCTTT
>TRBJ1-1|NA|13|TRBV6-1|NA
CASSQNLNTEAFF
TGTGCCAGCAGTCAGAACTTGAACACTGAAGCTTTCTTT
>TRBJ1-1|NA|13|TRBV6-1|medium-sized
CASKGTVNTEAFF
TGTGCCAGCAAAGGGACGGTGAACACTGAAGCTTTCTTT
>TRBJ1-6|NA|14|TRBV9|NA
CASSATPGNSPLHF
TGTGCCAGCAGCGCCACTCCCGGGAATTCACCCCTCCACTTT
>TRBJ2-7|NA|14|TRBV10-3|NA
CAISEMDSSYEQYF
TGTGCCATCAGTGAGATGGACAGCTCCTACGAGCAGTACTTC
>TRBJ2-7|TRBD2|18|TRBV6-8|NA
CASSYSGGSSGFAYEQYF
TGTGCCAGCAGTTACTCGGGGGGGTCTAGCGGGTTCGCCTACGAGCAGTACTTC
>TRBJ1-2|NA|14|TRBV6-1|NA
CASSEAGTTYGYTF
TGTGCCAGCAGTGAGGCCGGGACAACTTATGGCTACACCTTC
>TRBJ1-1|TRBD1|16|TRBV13|NA
CASSPLGQGENTEAFF
TGTGCCAGCAGCCCTCTCGGACAGGGAGAGAACACTGAAGCTTTCTTT
>TRBJ2-7|TRBD1|15|TRBV5-6|NA
CASSLAGTGVGEQYF
TGTGCCAGCAGCCTGGCCGGGACAGGGGTGGGGGAGCAGTACTTC
>TRBJ2-7|NA|18|TRBV25-1|NA
CASSEWEQGLETGYEQYF
TGTGCCAGCAGTGAATGGGAGCAGGGGCTCGAAACCGGCTACGAGCAGTACTTC
>TRBJ2-7|NA|12|TRBV7-3|once
CASSRETGEQYF
TGTGCCAGCAGCCGGGAGACTGGGGAGCAGTACTTC
>TRBJ2-7|TRBD1|14|TRBV7-2|NA
CASSPRQGAGEQYF
TGTGCCAGCAGCCCTCGTCAGGGGGCGGGAGAGCAGTACTTC
>TRBJ2-3|NA|13|TRBV29-1|NA
CSVGRGVTDTQYF
TGCAGCGTTGGAAGGGGGGTCACAGATACGCAGTATTTT
>TRBJ1-5|NA|14|TRBV5-1|once
CASSWDGLNQPQHF
TGCGCCAGCAGCTGGGACGGCCTGAATCAGCCCCAGCATTTT
>TRBJ1-3|NA|16|TRBV13|NA
CASSSDGLFSGNTIYF
TGTGCCAGCAGCTCTGATGGACTTTTCTCTGGAAACACCATATATTTT
>TRBJ1-2|NA|16|TRBV5-4|NA
CASSLEDSASNYGYTF
TGTGCCAGCAGCTTGGAGGACAGCGCCTCTAACTATGGCTACACCTTC
>TRBJ1-1|NA|14|TRBV27|few
CASSLQGRNTEAFF
TGTGCCAGCAGTTTACAGGGACGGAACACTGAAGCTTTCTTT
>TRBJ2-7|TRBD2|14|TRBV9|NA
CASSPSGTFYEQYF
TGTGCCAGCAGTCCTAGCGGGACATTCTACGAGCAGTACTTC
>TRBJ2-6|NA|13|TRBV30|NA
CAWRHSGANVLTF
TGTGCCTGGAGACACTCTGGGGCCAACGTCCTGACTTTC